The 29 T cell receptor beta chains given below trace back to one sample, sequenced in a study of preoperative IRX-2 immunotherapy in early breast cancer. Described treatment: preoperative locoregional IRX-2 cytokine immunotherapy. The data were produced by immunoSEQ multiplex PCR, yet TCRdb's version contains in-frame clones alone and is incomplete. Of 35,000 to 50,000 clones listed, just under 95% are singletons. This specimen was tumor tissue, taken after IRX-2 immunotherapy. The receptor source for this set is a human donor with breast cancer.

The J gene is TRBJ1-2, the V gene TRBV6-5, with TRBD1 matching over 10 bases. The J segment lost 8 bases and the V segment lost 6 bases, leaving 6 bases of the junction unmatched. Germline lookup yields CDR1 MNHEY and CDR2 SVGAGI. CDR3 size: 13 residues. CDR3 protein: CASRPWDRGGYTF. In nucleotides, the CDR3 is TGTGCCAGCAGACCCTGGGACAGGGGCGGCTACACCTTC.

The rearrangement uses TRBV7-8 and TRBJ2-1; the D gene is possibly TRBD1 (5 bases). The CDR3 consists of 15 residues. Trimming took 2 bases from V and 8 from J, leaving 16 bases between them. Per germline, CDR1 SGHVS and CDR2 FQNEAQ. The CDR3 spells CASSLSGFQGYEQFF. CDR3 nucleotides: TGTGCCAGCAGCTTATCAGGCTTCCAGGGCTATGAGCAGTTCTTC.

This chain joins TRBV5-1 and TRBJ1-1; the match to TRBD1 covers 11 bases. There are 15 residues in the CDR3. Germline V gene lookup returns CDR1 SGHRS and CDR2 YFSETQ. Germline trimming cut 7 bases from V and 9 bases from J; bases unmatched to any gene: 14. DNA for the CDR3: TGCGCCAGCTTTGATCCGGGACAGGGGGTAACTCAAGCTTTCTTT. This gives the protein CASFDPGQGVTQAFF.

The chain links TRBV28 to TRBJ1-4; 9 bases are a match to TRBD1. Germline assignment: CDR1 MDHEN and CDR2 SYDVKM. The CDR3 sequence is 15 residues long. Germline trimming cut 7 bases from V and 8 bases from J; bases unmatched to any gene: 11. The CDR3 sequence: CASTTRDRVREKLFF. For the CDR3, the DNA is TGTGCCAGCACCACCCGGGACAGGGTCAGGGAAAAACTGTTTTTT.

The rearrangement uses TRBV4-1 and TRBJ2-5; D might be TRBD1 (6 bases). The ends were cut back, 2 bases at V and 6 bases at J, with 16 bases in the middle. The CDR3 totals 15 residues. Germline-derived CDR1 and CDR2 are MGHRA and YSYEKL. Here the CDR3 reads CASSQLDSARKTQYF. The CDR3 DNA sequence: TGCGCCAGCAGCCAATTGGACAGCGCTCGGAAGACCCAGTACTTC.

This sequence joins TRBV7-9 and TRBJ2-5; D possibly corresponds to TRBD1 (5 bases). V lost 3 bases to trimming and J lost 1 base, with 12 bases between them. This CDR3 has 15 amino acids. The V gene's germline CDR1 is SEHNR and CDR2 FQNEAQ (reference sequence). The CDR3 reads CASSFGAVLQETQYF. In nucleotides, the CDR3 is TGTGCCAGCAGCTTTGGGGCCGTACTCCAAGAGACCCAGTACTTC.

The chain joins TRBV6-1 to TRBJ2-3, with D perhaps matching TRBD2 (6 bases). Per germline, CDR1 MNHNS and CDR2 SASEGT. This CDR3 region has 15 residues. V was shortened by 6 bases and J by 2 bases, with 15 bases between the two germline ends. The CDR3 nucleotides are TGTGCCAGCAGCCCAGGGAGGACTCTCACAGATACGCAGTATTTT. Its protein product is CASSPGRTLTDTQYF.

The chain recombines TRBV2 with TRBJ2-7; unclear D gene. V dropped 7 bases and J dropped 4 bases, with 11 bases sitting between them. The CDR3 is 12 amino acids. Germline V lookup: CDR1 SNHLY, CDR2 FYNNEI. CDR3 DNA: TGTGCCAGCACACGCAATCCGTACGAGCAGTACTTC. This codes for CASTRNPYEQYF.

This chain connects TRBV28 to TRBJ1-6; the D gene is possibly TRBD1 (5 bases). This CDR3 contains 13 residues. V was clipped by 6 bases and J by 11 bases, with 14 bases between them. CDR1 and CDR2 from the germline V gene are MDHEN and SYDVKM. The DNA of the CDR3 is TGTGCCAGCAGGCAGTCCGGGACGGCACCCCTCCACTTT. Translation gives CASRQSGTAPLHF.

The J gene is TRBJ2-1, the V gene TRBV19; 8 bases agree with TRBD2. The CDR3 consists of 14 residues. V gave up 9 bases and J gave up 2 bases; unmatched junction bases: 6. Looked up from germline, CDR1 is LNHDA and CDR2 is SQIVND (reference sequence). In DNA, the CDR3 is TGTGCCAGCAACGAGCGGGGGCCCTACAATGAGCAGTTCTTC. The encoded protein is CASNERGPYNEQFF. The full variable domain, rest sourced from reference TRBV19 and TRBJ2-1, is DGGITQSPKYLFRKEGQNVTLSCEQNLNHDAMYWYRQDPGQGLRLIYYSQIVNDFQKGDIAEGYSVSREKKESFPLTVTSAQKNPTAFYLCASNERGPYNEQFFGPGTRLTVL.

V is TRBV27 and J is TRBJ1-2; 10 bases are a match to TRBD1. Germline loops: CDR1 MNHEY, CDR2 SMNVEV (reference sequence). Unmatched junction bases numbered 18, after V lost 6 bases and J lost 5 bases. The CDR3 spans 18 residues. The CDR3 sequence is CASSPRAGQGGPPYGYTF. In DNA, the CDR3 is TGTGCCAGCAGCCCTAGAGCCGGACAGGGGGGACCGCCATATGGCTACACCTTC.

This chain links TRBV7-6 with TRBJ1-2; D is unresolved. The CDR3 runs to 15 residues. Germline V CDR1 and CDR2: SGHVS, FNYEAQ. V dropped 6 bases and J dropped 2 bases, with 16 bases sitting between them. The CDR3 here is CASRRATDLNYGYTF. The CDR3 DNA follows: TGTGCCAGCAGGCGGGCAACAGATTTAAACTATGGCTACACCTTC. The full variable domain, with the rest looked up from reference TRBV7-6 and TRBJ1-2, is GAGVSQSPRYKVTKRGQDVALRCDPISGHVSLYWYRQALGQGPEFLTYFNYEAQQDKSGLPNDRFSAERPEGSISTLTIQRTEQRDSAMYRCASRRATDLNYGYTFGSGTRLTVV.

The V gene is TRBV7-3, the J gene TRBJ1-1; 8 nucleotides align to TRBD1. CDR3 size: 17 residues. The ends lost 2 bases at V and 0 bases at J; junction bases unmatched: 8. Germline V gives CDR1 SGHTA, CDR2 FQGTGA. The CDR3 DNA sequence: TGTGCCAGCAGCTTAGGGACAGGCTTTGGGATGAACACTGAAGCTTTCTTT. Its translation is CASSLGTGFGMNTEAFF.

V and J are TRBV27 and TRBJ1-1; the D gene is possibly TRBD1 (6 bases). CDR1 is MNHEY and CDR2 is SMNVEV in the germline V gene (reference sequence). The CDR3 loop spans 16 amino acids. Trimming stripped 6 bases from V and 2 bases from J, with 19 bases between. CDR3 loop: CASRPPTGTTNTEAFF. For the CDR3, the DNA is TGTGCCAGCAGGCCCCCTACCGGGACAACAAACACTGAAGCTTTCTTT.

The chain uses TRBV7-2 and TRBJ2-7, with D perhaps TRBD2 (6 bases). Germline loops: CDR1 SGHTA, CDR2 FQGNSA. This CDR3 spans 15 amino acids. The V gene lost 1 base and the J gene lost 2 bases, with 12 bases spanning the gap. CDR3 bases: TGTGCCAGCAGCTTAGATAGCGGTCCTACCTACGAGCAGTACTTC. It encodes CASSLDSGPTYEQYF.

V usage is TRBV28 and J usage is TRBJ2-7; the D gene is possibly TRBD2 (6 bases). CDR3 length: 14 residues. Deletions cut 1 base from V and 3 bases from J, with 10 bases between. Germline V gene lookup returns CDR1 MDHEN and CDR2 SYDVKM. The DNA for the CDR3 is TGTGCCAGCAGTTTATTGGGGGGTAGCTACGAGCAGTACTTC. Translated, it gives CASSLLGGSYEQYF.

This clone is a singleton in its sample. The chain is built from TRBV5-1 and TRBJ1-4; 7 bases fit TRBD1. CDR1 and CDR2 from the germline V gene are SGHRS and YFSETQ. The J segment lost 10 bases and the V segment lost 4 bases, leaving 7 bases of the junction unmatched. CDR3 length: 13 residues. The CDR3 loop reads CASSGTDGRKLFF. DNA of the CDR3: TGCGCCAGCAGCGGGACAGATGGGCGAAAACTGTTTTTT.

This chain joins TRBV7-9 and TRBJ2-2; 7 bases agree with TRBD1. With 7 bases clipped from V and 5 bases from J, the junction kept 7 bases outside the gene matches. The CDR3 is made up of 14 amino acids. The germline V gene has CDR1 SEHNR and CDR2 FQNEAQ (reference sequence). The CDR3 here is CASTPGDRTGELFF. The DNA for the CDR3 is TGTGCCAGCACCCCAGGGGACAGAACCGGGGAGCTGTTTTTT.

The rearrangement uses TRBV18 and TRBJ2-7, with 7 bases fitting TRBD1. This CDR3 region has 17 residues. Germline trimming cut 3 bases from V and 1 base from J; bases unmatched to any gene: 12. The germline V gene has CDR1 KGHSH and CDR2 LQKENI. CDR3 sequence: CASSPPGQKPDSYEQYF. The CDR3 DNA follows: TGTGCCAGCTCACCCCCGGGACAGAAACCCGATTCCTACGAGCAGTACTTC.

V is TRBV7-9 and J is TRBJ2-7; D uncertain. Deletions cut 5 bases from V and 3 bases from J, with 11 bases between. The CDR3 consists of 13 residues. In germline, CDR1 is SEHNR, CDR2 FQNEAQ (reference sequence). CDR3 in DNA: TGTGCCAGCAGCCCCGCGATGGGCTACGAGCAGTACTTC. This codes for CASSPAMGYEQYF.

V gene TRBV18 combines with J gene TRBJ1-3; D perhaps matches TRBD1 (6 bases). Deletions cut 6 bases from V and 0 bases from J, with 12 bases between. Germline V gene data show CDR1 as KGHSH and CDR2 as LQKENI. The CDR3 extends over 15 amino acids. CDR3 protein: CASSDSAHSGNTIYF. In DNA form, the CDR3 reads TGTGCCAGCTCGGACAGCGCCCACTCTGGAAACACCATATATTTT.

The chain joins TRBV11-1 to TRBJ2-7; tentatively, D is TRBD1 (6 bases). The CDR3 totals 16 residues. Germline CDR1 is SGHAT and CDR2 is FQDESV (reference sequence). Trimming pared 4 bases from V and 4 bases from J, leaving 20 bases between. The CDR3, as DNA: TGTGCCAGCAGCTCCTTGTCTGGACAGATGAGATACGAGCAGTACTTC. This translates into CASSSLSGQMRYEQYF. Drawing the rest from reference TRBV11-1 and TRBJ2-7, the complete variable domain is EAEVAQSPRYKITEKSQAVAFWCDPISGHATLYWYRQILGQGPELLVQFQDESVVDDSQLPKDRFSAERLKGVDSTLKIQPAELGDSAMYLCASSSLSGQMRYEQYFGPGTRLTVT.

The chain combines TRBV6-6 with TRBJ2-5; D perhaps matches TRBD2 (6 bases). Germline CDR1 MNHNY, CDR2 SVGAGI (reference sequence). The CDR3 loop spans 15 amino acids. V gave up 4 bases and J gave up 1 base, with 13 bases separating them. The CDR3 DNA reads as TGTGCCAGCAGTTGGGCGGCGGGGATCCAAGAGACCCAGTACTTC. Its protein is CASSWAAGIQETQYF.

V usage is TRBV28 and J usage is TRBJ2-3; 11 bases are shared with TRBD2. The CDR3 length is 13 residues. Germline assignment: CDR1 MDHEN and CDR2 SYDVKM. Trimming took 6 bases from V and 10 from J; bases not matched to a gene: 6. CDR3 amino acids: CASSLSGRAPQYF. The DNA of the CDR3 is TGTGCCAGCAGCCTTAGCGGGAGGGCCCCGCAGTATTTT.

This clone was seen once. The genes are TRBV18 and TRBJ2-5; no firm D call. The germline V gene encodes CDR1 KGHSH and CDR2 LQKENI. Trimming shortened V by 4 bases and J by 5 bases, and 5 bases separated the two germline ends. This CDR3 contains 11 residues. CDR3 nucleotides: TGTGCCAGCTCACTCACGGAGACCCAGTACTTC. This gives the protein CASSLTETQYF. Supplemented by reference TRBV18 and TRBJ2-5, the full variable domain reads NAGVMQNPRHLVRRRGQEARLRCSPMKGHSHVYWYRQLPEEGLKFMVYLQKENIIDESGMPKERFSAEFPKEGPSILRIQQVVRGDSAAYFCASSLTETQYFGPGTRLLVL.

This sequence joins TRBV6-6 and TRBJ1-5; a possible D gene is TRBD1 (6 bases). The germline V gene has CDR1 MNHNY and CDR2 SVGAGI (reference sequence). The CDR3 consists of 12 residues. With 5 bases removed from V and 9 bases from J, the gap between germline ends came to 11 bases. CDR3: CASSVQGLPQHF. DNA of the CDR3: TGTGCCAGCAGTGTACAGGGCCTGCCCCAGCATTTT.

V and J are TRBV7-7 and TRBJ2-7; either TRBD1 or TRBD2 may fit D (5 bases each). There are 13 residues in the CDR3. CDR1 and CDR2 from the germline V gene are SSHAT and FNYEAQ (reference sequence). V lost 3 bases and J 7 bases, leaving 13 bases between the germline ends. The CDR3 loop reads CASSFGDGGEQYF. The CDR3 DNA follows: TGTGCCAGCAGCTTCGGGGACGGCGGGGAGCAGTACTTC.

J is TRBJ2-3 and V is TRBV5-1, with D possibly being TRBD1 (6 bases). Germline V CDR1 and CDR2: SGHRS, YFSETQ. The CDR3 loop spans 16 amino acids. The V end lost 4 bases, the J end lost 2 bases, and 17 bases lay between the germline ends. The CDR3, as DNA: TGCGCCAGCAGCCCATCTTCAGGGACAAACACAGATACGCAGTATTTT. It is translated as CASSPSSGTNTDTQYF.

The chain is built from TRBV19 and TRBJ1-1; 10 bases line up with TRBD1. The CDR3 spans 15 residues. Germline V gene data show CDR1 as LNHDA and CDR2 as SQIVND (reference sequence). J lost 3 bases, V lost 10 bases, and 11 bases had no gene match. The CDR3 reads CATTVIGTGDTEAFF. The CDR3 DNA reads as TGTGCCACCACCGTGATAGGGACAGGGGACACTGAAGCTTTCTTT. Full variable domain (outside the CDR3, taken from reference TRBV19 and TRBJ1-1): DGGITQSPKYLFRKEGQNVTLSCEQNLNHDAMYWYRQDPGQGLRLIYYSQIVNDFQKGDIAEGYSVSREKKESFPLTVTSAQKNPTAFYLCATTVIGTGDTEAFFGQGTRLTVV.